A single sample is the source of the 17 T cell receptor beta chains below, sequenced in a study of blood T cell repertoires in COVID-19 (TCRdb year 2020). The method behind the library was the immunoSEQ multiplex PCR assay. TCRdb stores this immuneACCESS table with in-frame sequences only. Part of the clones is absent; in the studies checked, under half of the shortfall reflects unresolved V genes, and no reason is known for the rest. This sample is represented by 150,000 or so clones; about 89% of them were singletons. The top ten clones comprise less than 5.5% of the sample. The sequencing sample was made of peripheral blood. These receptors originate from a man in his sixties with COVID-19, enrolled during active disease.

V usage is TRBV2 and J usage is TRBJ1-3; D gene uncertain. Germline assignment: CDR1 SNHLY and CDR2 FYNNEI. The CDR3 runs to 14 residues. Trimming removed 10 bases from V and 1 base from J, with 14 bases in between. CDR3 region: CATREEASGNTIYF. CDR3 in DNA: TGTGCCACCCGAGAGGAGGCGTCTGGAAACACCATATATTTT.

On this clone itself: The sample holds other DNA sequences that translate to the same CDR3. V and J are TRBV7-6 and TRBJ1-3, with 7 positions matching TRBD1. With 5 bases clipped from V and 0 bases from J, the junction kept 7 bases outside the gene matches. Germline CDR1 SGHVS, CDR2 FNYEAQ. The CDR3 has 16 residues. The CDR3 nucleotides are TGTGCCAGCAGCGCGTACCGGGACAGCTCTGGAAACACCATATATTTT. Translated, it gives CASSAYRDSSGNTIYF.

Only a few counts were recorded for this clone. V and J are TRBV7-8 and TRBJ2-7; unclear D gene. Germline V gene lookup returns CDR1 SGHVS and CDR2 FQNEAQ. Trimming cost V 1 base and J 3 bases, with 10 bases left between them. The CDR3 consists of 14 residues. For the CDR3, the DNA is TGTGCCAGCAGCTTAGATCTGATTAGCTACGAGCAGTACTTC. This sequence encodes CASSLDLISYEQYF.

The CDR3 here is CSVEDPQGNYGYTF. CDR3 in DNA: TGCAGCGTTGAAGATCCCCAGGGGAACTATGGCTACACCTTC. The V call is TRBV29-1, the J call TRBJ1-2; TRBD1 is a possible D gene (6 bases). Germline-derived CDR1 and CDR2 are SQVTM and ANQGSEA. The germline V and J ends were trimmed by 0 bases and 2 bases, with 10 bases remaining between them. CDR3 size: 14 residues.

The CDR3 DNA sequence: TGCAGTGCTAGTTCTCGAGACAAGGCCTACAATGAGCAGTTCTTC. Protein: CSASSRDKAYNEQFF. V is TRBV20-1 and J is TRBJ2-1; no reliable D call. CDR1 DFQATT and CDR2 SNEGSKA come from the germline V gene (reference sequence). V lost 3 bases to trimming and J lost 2 bases, with 14 bases between them. The CDR3 loop spans 15 amino acids.

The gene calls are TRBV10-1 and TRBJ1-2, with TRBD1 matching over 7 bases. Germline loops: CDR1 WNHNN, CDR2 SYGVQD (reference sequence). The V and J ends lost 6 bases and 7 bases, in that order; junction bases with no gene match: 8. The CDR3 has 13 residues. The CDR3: CASSRQGWFGYTF. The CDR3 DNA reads TGCGCCAGCAGCCGACAGGGATGGTTTGGCTACACCTTC.

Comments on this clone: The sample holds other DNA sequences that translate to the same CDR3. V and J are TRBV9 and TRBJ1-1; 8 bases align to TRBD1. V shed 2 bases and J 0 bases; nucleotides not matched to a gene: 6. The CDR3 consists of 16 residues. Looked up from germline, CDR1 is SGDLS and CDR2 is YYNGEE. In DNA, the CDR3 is TGTGCCAGCAGCGTCGGGACAGGTATAATGAACACTGAAGCTTTCTTT. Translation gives CASSVGTGIMNTEAFF.

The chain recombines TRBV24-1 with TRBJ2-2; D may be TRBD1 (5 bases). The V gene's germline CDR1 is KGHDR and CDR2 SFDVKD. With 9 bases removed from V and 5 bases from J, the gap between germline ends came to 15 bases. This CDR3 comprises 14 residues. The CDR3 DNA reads TGTGCCACCGCTACAAGCCAGGGTACCGGGGAGCTGTTTTTT. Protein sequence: CATATSQGTGELFF.

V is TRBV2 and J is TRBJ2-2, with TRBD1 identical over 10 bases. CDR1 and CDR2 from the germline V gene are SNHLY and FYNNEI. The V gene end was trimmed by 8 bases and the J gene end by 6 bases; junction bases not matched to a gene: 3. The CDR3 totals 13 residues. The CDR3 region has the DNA TGTGCCAGCGGGACAGGGGCATCCGGGGAGCTGTTTTTT. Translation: CASGTGASGELFF.

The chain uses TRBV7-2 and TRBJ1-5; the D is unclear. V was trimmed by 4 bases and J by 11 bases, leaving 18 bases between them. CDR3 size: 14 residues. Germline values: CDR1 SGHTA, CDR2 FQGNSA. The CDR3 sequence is CASSWRALGEAQHF. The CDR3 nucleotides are TGTGCCAGCAGCTGGCGGGCCCTTGGTGAAGCCCAGCATTTT.

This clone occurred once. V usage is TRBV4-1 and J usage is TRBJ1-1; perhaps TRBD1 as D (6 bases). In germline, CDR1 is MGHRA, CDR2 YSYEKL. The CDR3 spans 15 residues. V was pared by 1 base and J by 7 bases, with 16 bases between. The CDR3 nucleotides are TGCGCCAGCAGCCAAGGTACAGGACAGCTTCTTGAAGCTTTCTTT. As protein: CASSQGTGQLLEAFF.

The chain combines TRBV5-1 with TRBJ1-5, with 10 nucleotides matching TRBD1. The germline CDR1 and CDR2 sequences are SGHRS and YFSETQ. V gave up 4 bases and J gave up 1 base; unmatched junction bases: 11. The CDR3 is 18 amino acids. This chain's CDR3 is CASSHKDRGIRSNQPQHF. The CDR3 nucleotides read TGCGCCAGCAGCCATAAGGACAGGGGGATAAGAAGCAATCAGCCCCAGCATTTT.

The CDR3 DNA follows: TGCGCCAGCAGCGGAGGTGGAGGCGGGGGAGCCCAAGAGACCCAGTACTTC. Translated, it gives CASSGGGGGGAQETQYF. This sequence joins TRBV5-1 and TRBJ2-5; 7 nucleotides match TRBD2. The V gene end was trimmed by 4 bases and the J gene end by 1 base; junction bases not matched to a gene: 13. From germline, CDR1 is SGHRS and CDR2 YFSETQ. The CDR3 length is 17 residues.

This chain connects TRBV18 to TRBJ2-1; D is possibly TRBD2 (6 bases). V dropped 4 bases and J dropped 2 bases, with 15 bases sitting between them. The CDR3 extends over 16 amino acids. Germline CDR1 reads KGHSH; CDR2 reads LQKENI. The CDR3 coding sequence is TGTGCCAGCTCACGATTTACAGGAGGGGCCTACAATGAGCAGTTCTTC. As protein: CASSRFTGGAYNEQFF.

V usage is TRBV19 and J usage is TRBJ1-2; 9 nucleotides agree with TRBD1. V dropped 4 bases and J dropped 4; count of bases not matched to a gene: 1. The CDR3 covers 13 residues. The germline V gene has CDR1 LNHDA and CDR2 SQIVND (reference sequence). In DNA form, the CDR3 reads TGTGCCAGTAGTACGACAGGGGGCTATGGCTACACCTTC. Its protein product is CASSTTGGYGYTF.

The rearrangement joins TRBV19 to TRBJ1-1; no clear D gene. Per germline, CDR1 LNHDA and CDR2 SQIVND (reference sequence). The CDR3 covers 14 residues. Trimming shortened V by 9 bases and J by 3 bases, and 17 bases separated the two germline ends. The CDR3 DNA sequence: TGTGCCAGCAAGGATGGAGGTGGGGACACTGAAGCTTTCTTT. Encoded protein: CASKDGGGDTEAFF. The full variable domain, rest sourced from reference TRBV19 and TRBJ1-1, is DGGITQSPKYLFRKEGQNVTLSCEQNLNHDAMYWYRQDPGQGLRLIYYSQIVNDFQKGDIAEGYSVSREKKESFPLTVTSAQKNPTAFYLCASKDGGGDTEAFFGQGTRLTVV.

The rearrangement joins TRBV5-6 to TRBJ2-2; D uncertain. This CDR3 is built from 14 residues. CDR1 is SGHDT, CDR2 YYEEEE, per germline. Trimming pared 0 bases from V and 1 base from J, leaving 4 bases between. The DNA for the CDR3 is TGTGCCAGCAGCTTGGCCTGGAACACCGGGGAGCTGTTTTTT. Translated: CASSLAWNTGELFF.